A single sample is the source of the 31 T cell receptor beta chains below, sequenced in a study of cytomegalovirus exposure and HLA in healthy donors. PCR involved 60 Vbeta and 13 Jbeta primers. Sequencing was performed with immunoSEQ multiplex PCR; in TCRdb, only in-frame clones are kept and a portion is missing. The table has over 100,000 clones, about two thirds seen once; the top ten hold around 5.4%. Sequencing used PBMCs. The receptors here all came from a woman between 65 and 79 years old in good health and CMV-seropositive.

This clone was recorded a few times. V is TRBV30 and J is TRBJ2-7; perhaps TRBD1 as D (5 bases). This CDR3 has 13 residues. Germline V gene sequence: CDR1 GTSNPN, CDR2 SVGIG (reference sequence). Trimming pared 1 base from V and 5 bases from J, leaving 12 bases between. The CDR3 nucleotides read TGTGCCTGGAGTGGTCAGGGTAACCACGAGCAGTACTTC. It specifies CAWSGQGNHEQYF.

J is TRBJ1-1 and V is TRBV7-2; 10 bases fit TRBD1. The germline CDR1 and CDR2 sequences are SGHTA and FQGNSA. The J segment lost 4 bases and the V segment lost 5 bases, leaving 7 bases of the junction unmatched. The CDR3 extends over 15 amino acids. CDR3 loop: CASSAQGQGFTEAFF. As DNA, the CDR3 is TGTGCCAGCAGCGCACAGGGACAGGGGTTCACTGAAGCTTTCTTT.

V and J are TRBV7-9 and TRBJ2-7; D is perhaps TRBD2 (5 bases). Looked up from germline, CDR1 is SEHNR and CDR2 is FQNEAQ (reference sequence). V gave up 1 base and J gave up 1 base, with 11 bases separating them. The CDR3 runs to 15 residues. The CDR3 nucleotides are TGTGCCAGCAGCTTAGTTCTGGGAGATTCCTACGAGCAGTACTTC. Protein product: CASSLVLGDSYEQYF.

This clone showed up just a few times. The chain recombines TRBV6-1 with TRBJ1-5; TRBD1 agrees at 7 bases. The CDR3 totals 16 residues. CDR1 is MNHNS, CDR2 SASEGT, per germline. Trimming took 2 bases from V and 2 from J; bases not matched to a gene: 6. The DNA of the CDR3 is TGTGCCAGCAGTGAATCGACAGGGTTAGGCAATCAGCCCCAGCATTTT. It translates to CASSESTGLGNQPQHF.

The chain links TRBV6-5 to TRBJ1-5; D is ambiguous. The CDR3 contains 13 residues. Germline lookup yields CDR1 MNHEY and CDR2 SVGAGI. Trimming left V 4 bases short and J 2 bases short, with 6 bases between. CDR3 loop: CASSLRGNQPQHF. The CDR3 DNA sequence: TGTGCCAGCAGTTTAAGAGGCAATCAGCCCCAGCATTTT.

A few counts support this clone. The chain carries TRBV5-4 and TRBJ1-6; TRBD1 is a possible D gene (6 bases). CDR1 and CDR2 from the germline V gene are SGHNT and YYREEE (reference sequence). V lost 0 bases to trimming and J lost 9 bases, with 10 bases between them. The CDR3 runs 14 residues. CDR3 protein: CASSLDRAISPLHF. The CDR3 DNA reads TGTGCCAGCAGCTTGGACAGGGCCATTTCACCCCTCCACTTT.

This clone was seen a handful of times. The V gene is TRBV6-1, the J gene TRBJ1-5; D is possibly TRBD1 (6 bases). The germline V and J ends were trimmed by 4 bases and 2 bases, with 12 bases remaining between them. CDR3 length: 15 residues. Germline values: CDR1 MNHNS, CDR2 SASEGT. CDR3: CASSAHPGGNQPQHF. CDR3 nucleotide sequence: TGTGCCAGCAGTGCGCACCCAGGGGGCAATCAGCCCCAGCATTTT.

This chain links TRBV9 with TRBJ2-5; D remains unclear. The CDR3 contains 13 residues. Trimming removed 0 bases at V and 3 bases at J, with 6 bases between. CDR1 and CDR2 from the germline V gene are SGDLS and YYNGEE. CDR3 in DNA: TGTGCCAGCAGCGTAGCTACAGAAGAGACCCAGTACTTC. It codes for CASSVATEETQYF.

This sequence joins TRBV9 and TRBJ1-2; D unclear. The V gene's germline CDR1 is SGDLS and CDR2 YYNGEE. This CDR3 comprises 14 residues. V dropped 0 bases and J dropped 1 base, with 7 bases sitting between them. In DNA form, the CDR3 reads TGTGCCAGCAGCGTAGATTCGGTTAACTATGGCTACACCTTC. Its translation: CASSVDSVNYGYTF.

This clone was seen ten or more times. This chain connects TRBV2 to TRBJ1-2; 8 nucleotides agree with TRBD1. In germline, CDR1 is SNHLY, CDR2 FYNNEI. Losses at the gene ends were 2 bases for V and 14 bases for J; bases not matched to a gene: 10. The CDR3 sequence is 13 residues long. This CDR3 reads CASSEPPDRVETF. CDR3 DNA sequence: TGTGCCAGCAGTGAACCACCGGACAGGGTAGAAACCTTC.

The CDR3 reads CASSLERGANEQFF. In DNA, the CDR3 is TGTGCCAGCAGCTTGGAGCGGGGGGCCAATGAGCAGTTCTTC. The genes are TRBV7-6 and TRBJ2-1; 9 nucleotides agree with TRBD2. From germline, CDR1 is SGHVS and CDR2 FNYEAQ. Unmatched junction bases numbered 3, after V lost 3 bases and J lost 6 bases. The CDR3 is 14 amino acids.

For the CDR3, the DNA is TGTGCCATCAGTGGGAGGGGGGGCCCTCAGGAGACCCAGTACTTC. It is translated as CAISGRGGPQETQYF. The rearrangement uses TRBV10-3 and TRBJ2-5, with D possibly being TRBD2 (7 bases). CDR3 size: 15 residues. Trimming took off 4 bases at V and 5 bases at J, with 17 bases between the two ends. CDR1 is ENHRY and CDR2 is SYGVKD in the germline V gene.

The table lists this clone with a count of one. This chain connects TRBV25-1 to TRBJ1-1; tentative D call: TRBD1 (6 bases). The V end lost 7 bases, the J end lost 1 base, and 10 bases lay between the germline ends. The length of the CDR3 is 13 residues. The V gene's germline CDR1 is MGHDK and CDR2 SYGVNS. The CDR3 DNA sequence: TGTGCCAGCACGGGGACACCGAACACTGAAGCTTTCTTT. It encodes CASTGTPNTEAFF.

The chain carries TRBV5-1 and TRBJ2-3, with 10 bases lining up with TRBD2. The CDR3 extends over 17 amino acids. Germline V CDR1 and CDR2: SGHRS, YFSETQ. The trim removed 0 bases at V and 0 bases at J, leaving 4 bases unmatched. The CDR3 coding sequence is TGCGCCAGCAGCTTGGTACTAGCGGGGCCAAGCACAGATACGCAGTATTTT. Amino acids: CASSLVLAGPSTDTQYF.

The V and J genes are TRBV18 and TRBJ1-2; D not certain. V lost 2 bases and J 8 bases, leaving 15 bases between the germline ends. There are 14 residues in the CDR3. The V gene's germline CDR1 is KGHSH and CDR2 LQKENI. CDR3 residues: CASSPNAFTGGYTF. Written as DNA, the CDR3 is TGTGCCAGCTCACCAAACGCGTTTACGGGAGGCTACACCTTC.

The J gene is TRBJ2-3, the V gene TRBV2, with D unclear. This CDR3 region has 14 residues. Germline CDR1 reads SNHLY; CDR2 reads FYNNEI. The V and J ends lost 6 bases and 2 bases respectively, with 12 bases between them. The CDR3 region has the DNA TGTGCCAGCAGAAGCCTAGACTTCACAGATACGCAGTATTTT. It is translated as CASRSLDFTDTQYF.

This clone was recorded a few times. An end of the junction differs from the germline gene, which may be a read error. The rearrangement uses TRBV7-7 and TRBJ2-7, with 11 bases lining up with TRBD2. This CDR3 is 14 amino acids long. Germline lookup yields CDR1 SSHAT and CDR2 FNYEAQ (reference sequence). CDR3 region: CASSPIAGGPEQYF. In DNA, the CDR3 is TGTGCTAGCAGTCCTATAGCGGGGGGGCCTGAGCAGTACTTC.

The chain couples TRBV6-5 to TRBJ2-7, with 12 bases matching TRBD2. The germline CDR1 and CDR2 sequences are MNHEY and SVGAGI. This CDR3 contains 15 residues. Trimming at V came to 6 bases and at J to 2 bases, leaving 5 bases not matched to a gene. DNA of the CDR3: TGTGCCAGCAGCCCTAGCGGGGGGGCCCCCTACGAGCAGTACTTC. Translation: CASSPSGGAPYEQYF.

In regard to this clone: This likely comes from a read error, as the CDR3 has no conserved phenylalanine or tryptophan at its end. V gene TRBV6-5 combines with J gene TRBJ1-3, with D tentatively TRBD1 (6 bases). V lost 5 bases, J lost 0 bases, and 11 bases lay in between. The CDR3 runs 15 residues. CDR1 and CDR2 from the germline V gene are MNHEY and SVGAGI. Here the CDR3 reads CASSRRTDSGNTIYS. The CDR3 region has the DNA TGTGCCAGCAGTAGACGGACAGACTCTGGAAACACCATATATTCT.

The CDR3 is CATSGLPTDEQFF. DNA of the CDR3: TGTGCCACTTCGGGACTACCTACAGATGAGCAGTTCTTC. J is TRBJ2-1 and V is TRBV19, with 7 bases fitting TRBD2. V was clipped by 10 bases and J by 8 bases; unmatched bases: 11. The CDR3 loop spans 13 amino acids. Germline V gene lookup returns CDR1 LNHDA and CDR2 SQIVND (reference sequence).

The chain couples TRBV4-2 to TRBJ1-1; D is unclear. V lost 1 base and J lost 0, with 9 bases in between. Germline CDR1 reads LGHNA; CDR2 reads YNFKEQ. The CDR3 is 15 amino acids. Written as DNA, the CDR3 is TGTGCCAGCAGCCAAGCCACGTCTATGAACACTGAAGCTTTCTTT. Amino acid sequence: CASSQATSMNTEAFF.

The chain carries TRBV7-9 and TRBJ2-4; D is uncertain. V was shortened by 3 bases and J by 0 bases, with 12 bases between the two germline ends. Germline-derived CDR1 and CDR2 are SEHNR and FQNEAQ (reference sequence). The CDR3 is 16 amino acids. CDR3 nucleotides: TGTGCCAGCAGCTTTTCACCGAGAGGAGCCAAAAACATTCAGTACTTC. This encodes CASSFSPRGAKNIQYF.

The J gene is TRBJ1-1, the V gene TRBV6-1; 8 nucleotides line up with TRBD1. The germline gives CDR1 MNHNS, CDR2 SASEGT. The CDR3 contains 15 residues. The ends lost 6 bases at V and 4 bases at J; junction bases unmatched: 10. Written as DNA, the CDR3 is TGTGCCAGCAGACCACTTGACACAGGGGGCACTGAAGCTTTCTTT. It translates to CASRPLDTGGTEAFF.

The chain recombines TRBV10-3 with TRBJ2-2, with 8 bases lining up with TRBD2. This CDR3 has 14 amino acids. Germline V CDR1 and CDR2: ENHRY, SYGVKD. The ends lost 6 bases at V and 7 bases at J; junction bases unmatched: 7. Here the CDR3 reads CAIRSGGSNGELFF. CDR3 bases: TGTGCCATCAGGAGCGGGGGCTCGAACGGGGAGCTGTTTTTT.

The chain employs TRBV7-9 and TRBJ1-1; D is uncertain. Germline V gene data show CDR1 as SEHNR and CDR2 as FQNEAQ (reference sequence). The CDR3 length is 15 residues. V gave up 0 bases and J gave up 5 bases, with 13 bases separating them. Here the CDR3 reads CASSLAGVGLTEAFF. Here the CDR3 DNA reads TGTGCCAGCAGCTTAGCGGGAGTTGGGTTGACTGAAGCTTTCTTT. The full variable domain, in which reference TRBV7-9 and TRBJ1-1 provide the parts outside the CDR3, is DTGVSQNPRHKITKRGQNVTFRCDPISEHNRLYWYRQTLGQGPEFLTYFQNEAQLEKSRLLSDRFSAERPKGSFSTLEIQRTEQGDSAMYLCASSLAGVGLTEAFFGQGTRLTVV.

The V gene is TRBV25-1, the J gene TRBJ2-7; D is perhaps TRBD1 (6 bases). Germline V CDR1 and CDR2: MGHDK, SYGVNS. The CDR3 runs 16 residues. V lost 6 bases and J 4 bases, leaving 22 bases between the germline ends. CDR3 residues: CASRGPLGDNQYEQYF. In nucleotides, the CDR3 is TGTGCCAGCAGGGGACCTTTAGGGGACAACCAATACGAGCAGTACTTC.

This chain uses TRBV12-5 with TRBJ1-2; possibly TRBD1 for D (5 bases). V was trimmed by 0 bases and J by 1 base, leaving 15 bases between them. The CDR3 covers 17 residues. The V gene's germline CDR1 is LGHNT and CDR2 FRNRAP. This CDR3 reads CASGLVVRPGFNYGYTF. The CDR3 region has the DNA TGTGCTAGTGGTTTGGTAGTTCGGCCAGGGTTTAACTATGGCTACACCTTC.

V gene TRBV7-9 combines with J gene TRBJ2-2, with a possible D match to TRBD1 (6 bases). CDR3 length: 14 residues. Trimming pared 3 bases from V and 7 bases from J, leaving 12 bases between. Germline CDR1 and CDR2: SEHNR and FQNEAQ (reference sequence). CDR3 sequence: CASSFGTPGGELFF. CDR3 bases: TGTGCCAGCAGCTTCGGGACACCGGGCGGGGAGCTGTTTTTT.

The chain combines TRBV5-1 with TRBJ2-7, with a possible D match to TRBD2 (7 bases). This CDR3 has 16 amino acids. The V gene's germline CDR1 is SGHRS and CDR2 YFSETQ. The V gene lost 4 bases and the J gene lost 3 bases, with 20 bases spanning the gap. CDR3: CASSPGGAAGVYEQYF. CDR3 nucleotides: TGCGCCAGCAGCCCTGGGGGGGCGGCCGGAGTCTACGAGCAGTACTTC.

This chain links TRBV9 with TRBJ2-4, with a tentative D call TRBD2 (5 bases). Germline V CDR1 and CDR2: SGDLS, YYNGEE. V was trimmed by 0 bases and J by 6 bases, leaving 7 bases between them. CDR3 length: 13 residues. This CDR3 is CASSVDEGNIQYF. The CDR3 nucleotides are TGTGCCAGCAGCGTAGACGAGGGAAACATTCAGTACTTC.

Notes on this clone: This sample also contains other DNA sequences that code for the same CDR3. The chain combines TRBV19 with TRBJ1-2, with D possibly TRBD1 on 6 matching bases. This CDR3 comprises 12 residues. Germline CDR1 LNHDA, CDR2 SQIVND (reference sequence). The germline V and J ends were trimmed by 6 bases and 3 bases, with 8 bases remaining between them. The CDR3 region has the DNA TGTGCCAGTAGCCCAGGGGACTATGGCTACACCTTC. Its protein product is CASSPGDYGYTF.